This T cell receptor beta chain originates from a study of T cells after posttransplantation cyclophosphamide. Generated by immunoSEQ multiplex PCR, the TCRdb table keeps only in-frame clones and is missing some. The sample yields roughly 17,000 clones, roughly 81% seen once. This clone was observed a few times. Busulfan-fludarabine conditioning, marrow transplant, and cyclophosphamide on days +3 and +4 were administered. This TCR derives from a female patient aged 35-55 years who received an allogeneic stem cell transplant from a related donor, was CMV-positive, and had no GVHD. The T cells may come from the graft donor. This specimen consisted of CD8+ T cells sorted from PBMCs, obtained about 1,900 days after a stem cell transplant with posttransplant cyclophosphamide.

DNA for the CDR3: TGTGCCAGCACCCCCAGGGGCGTGAACACTGAAGCTTTCTTT. Translation: CASTPRGVNTEAFF. This chain connects TRBV7-9 to TRBJ1-1; possible D gene TRBD1, 6 bases. Trimming removed 7 bases at V and 0 bases at J, with 12 bases between. The CDR3 has 14 amino acids. Germline CDR1 is SEHNR and CDR2 is FQNEAQ (reference sequence). The variable domain in full, with the rest retrieved from reference TRBV7-9 and TRBJ1-1, is DTGVSQNPRHKITKRGQNVTFRCDPISEHNRLYWYRQTLGQGPEFLTYFQNEAQLEKSRLLSDRFSAERPKGSFSTLEIQRTEQGDSAMYLCASTPRGVNTEAFFGQGTRLTVV.